The 10 T cell receptor beta chains given below trace back to one sample, sequenced in a study of T cells after somatic rescue of genetic block. Here immunoSEQ multiplex PCR was the method, and the copy in TCRdb shows in-frame clones only, minus some. The data show roughly 11,000 clones, with around two thirds seen just once and under 25% held by the top ten. The sequencing sample was made of peripheral blood mononuclear cells (PBMCs). These receptors came from a boy between 10 and 17 years old.

The chain links TRBV29-1 to TRBJ1-2, with D possibly being TRBD1 (5 bases). This CDR3 comprises 16 residues. Germline V lookup: CDR1 SQVTM, CDR2 ANQGSEA. CDR3: CTYLGTPQGAGNGYTF. The CDR3 DNA reads TGCACCTACCTCGGAACCCCTCAAGGGGCTGGAAACGGCTACACCTTC.

This chain joins TRBV5-6 and TRBJ2-5; 12 nucleotides align to TRBD1. Germline V gene data show CDR1 as SGHDT and CDR2 as YYEEEE. The CDR3 is 16 residues long. Unmatched junction bases numbered 7, after V lost 2 bases and J lost 5 bases. CDR3 in DNA: TGTGCCAGCAGCTTATTCCGGGACAGGGGGCGGGAGACCCAGTACTTC. The encoded protein is CASSLFRDRGRETQYF.

Points on this clone: This sample includes further DNA sequences coding for the same CDR3. The CDR3, as DNA: TGCGCCAGCCGACCGAACAGAGAGACCCAGTACTTC. Translated: CASRPNRETQYF. This chain links TRBV10-2 with TRBJ2-5; the D is unclear. This CDR3 is 12 amino acids long. The germline V gene encodes CDR1 WSHSY and CDR2 SAAADI. Deletions cut 8 bases from V and 4 bases from J, with 11 bases between.

The genes are TRBV27 and TRBJ2-7, with TRBD2 as a possible D gene (6 bases). Germline CDR1 is MNHEY and CDR2 is SMNVEV (reference sequence). V lost 2 bases to trimming and J lost 2 bases, with 10 bases between them. The CDR3 consists of 14 residues. Written as DNA, the CDR3 is TGTGCCAGCAGTTTAGCGGGGATCCCCTACGAGCAGTACTTC. Its translation is CASSLAGIPYEQYF.

This chain connects TRBV27 to TRBJ1-2, with no clear D. Germline V gives CDR1 MNHEY, CDR2 SMNVEV (reference sequence). The CDR3 covers 14 residues. Trimming left V 3 bases short and J 3 bases short, with 11 bases between. CDR3 in DNA: TGTGCCAGCAGTTTTAACCGGGGTGACTATGGCTACACCTTC. Encoded protein: CASSFNRGDYGYTF.

This clone was found a few times. The chain couples TRBV5-1 to TRBJ2-5; TRBD1 matches at 9 bases. V dropped 3 bases and J dropped 5; count of bases not matched to a gene: 11. The CDR3 has 16 amino acids. Germline V gene data show CDR1 as SGHRS and CDR2 as YFSETQ. As DNA, the CDR3 is TGCGCCAGCAGCTCGACCCTTACAGGGGGCAGGGAGACCCAGTACTTC. Amino acid sequence: CASSSTLTGGRETQYF.

This chain links TRBV1 with TRBJ2-3; the D call in the table, TRBD2, was not verified against the DNA. TRBV1 is classified as a pseudogene. The CDR3 totals 15 residues. The CDR3 reads CTSRVPREGTDTQYF. CDR3 nucleotide sequence: TGCACCAGCAGGGTACCCCGGGAGGGCACAGATACGCAGTATTTT.

The chain carries TRBV28 and TRBJ2-5, with 9 positions matching TRBD2. V lost 3 bases and J lost 6; bases outside the gene matches: 11. CDR3 length equals 16 residues. Germline V gene data show CDR1 as MDHEN and CDR2 as SYDVKM. The DNA for the CDR3 is TGTGCCAGCAGTTTGTTCCGCAGCGGGGGGAAACAGACCCAGTACTTC. Translation gives CASSLFRSGGKQTQYF.

The rearrangement uses TRBV7-3 and TRBJ2-2; 11 positions match TRBD2. With V trimmed by 4 bases and J by 4 bases, 8 bases remained unmatched. Germline values: CDR1 SGHTA, CDR2 FQGTGA. The CDR3 length is 17 residues. The CDR3 coding sequence is TGTGCCAGCAGCTCACCCCTAGCGGGAGGAGGCACCGGGGAGCTGTTTTTT. Protein: CASSSPLAGGGTGELFF.

Only one count was recorded for this clone. V gene TRBV7-9 combines with J gene TRBJ2-7; TRBD2 might be the D (5 bases). This CDR3 contains 14 residues. Germline V lookup: CDR1 SEHNR, CDR2 FQNEAQ (reference sequence). Trimming removed 1 base at V and 1 base at J, with 8 bases between. CDR3 bases: TGTGCCAGCAGCTTAGAAGGACTTTCCTACGAGCAGTACTTC. This translates into CASSLEGLSYEQYF.